This T cell receptor beta chain was identified during a study of T cells after yellow fever vaccination. Findings of the study overall: Abundant contaminating clonotypes from the bulk population could appear in FACS-sorted repertoires. Most primary-vaccination clones reappeared after the booster (about 95% CD4, about 88% CD8).

This clonotype has a count of ten or more. Antigen: not known. The CDR3 length is 16 residues. Per germline, CDR1 DFQATT and CDR2 SNEGSKA (reference sequence). J gave up 7 bases and V 3 bases, and 9 bases lay outside the gene matches. 5'RACE template switching produced TCR cDNA carrying a universal primer site and UMIs. From the 5' RACE reads, TCRdb called clonotypes with MiXCR, one entry per CDR3 protein. The repertoire includes about 300,000 distinct CDR3 sequences, approximately 8% of them detected once, and about 3.5% sits in the top ten. The clonotype was recovered from a man between 18 and 29 years old who received the YFV17D yellow fever vaccine. This chain links TRBV20-1 with TRBJ2-3; 14 bases align to TRBD2. The source material was CD4+ T cells sorted from PBMCs, sampled 5 days after the yellow fever booster vaccination. The CDR3 DNA reads as TGCAGTGCTAGGAGGACTAGCGGGGGGATGAGGAATACGCAGTATTTT. Translation gives CSARRTSGGMRNTQYF.